One and the same sample provided the 20 T cell receptor beta chains below, sequenced in a study of shared clonotypes between healthy human individuals. TCRdb keeps only in-frame clones here, not all; method: immunoSEQ multiplex PCR. The data show around 750,000 clones, less than 85% seen once. Material for sequencing was memory CD4+ T cells sorted from blood. Noted subset: CD45RA-negative fraction. The source is a woman in her 30s in good health.

This chain connects TRBV19 to TRBJ2-6, with D tentatively TRBD1 or TRBD2 (5 bases each). The ends were cut back, 7 bases at V and 0 bases at J, with 13 bases in the middle. Germline CDR1 is LNHDA and CDR2 is SQIVND (reference sequence). The CDR3 runs 16 residues. CDR3 in amino acids: CASKEWDASGANVLTF. Written as DNA, the CDR3 is TGTGCCAGTAAGGAGTGGGACGCCTCTGGGGCCAACGTCCTGACTTTC.

V usage is TRBV6-1 and J usage is TRBJ2-7; D unresolved. V was cut by 5 bases and J by 6 bases, with 14 bases left in between. This CDR3 has 13 amino acids. In germline, CDR1 is MNHNS, CDR2 SASEGT. CDR3 protein: CASSPEAVSEQYF. CDR3 DNA: TGTGCCAGCAGTCCCGAGGCCGTTTCCGAGCAGTACTTC.

This chain links TRBV6-6 with TRBJ2-7; no definite D call. The germline V gene encodes CDR1 MNHNY and CDR2 SVGAGI (reference sequence). V was pared by 6 bases and J by 12 bases, with 24 bases between. The length of the CDR3 is 14 residues. The CDR3 loop reads CASRPTTAAGRLYF. The CDR3 nucleotides are TGTGCCAGCAGACCTACCACAGCCGCCGGGCGGCTGTACTTC.

V gene TRBV25-1 combines with J gene TRBJ1-2, with a tentative D call TRBD1 (5 bases). V was cut by 0 bases and J by 4 bases, with 15 bases left in between. Germline V lookup: CDR1 MGHDK, CDR2 SYGVNS. CDR3 size: 16 residues. This CDR3 reads CASSEYGGGQVYGYTF. The CDR3 region has the DNA TGTGCCAGCAGTGAATATGGAGGAGGACAAGTCTATGGCTACACCTTC.

CDR3 sequence (DNA): TGTGCCAGCACGCCGGGACAGAGCTACGAGCAGTACTTC. As protein: CASTPGQSYEQYF. The chain has TRBV28 and TRBJ2-7, with 7 bases fitting TRBD1. V was pared by 7 bases and J by 3 bases, with 6 bases of the junction left unmatched. The CDR3 has 13 residues. Per the germline V gene, CDR1 is MDHEN and CDR2 is SYDVKM.

The chain carries TRBV29-1 and TRBJ1-1; D not resolved. The V and J ends lost 7 bases and 2 bases respectively, with 11 bases between them. CDR3 length: 12 amino acids. Germline V gene sequence: CDR1 SQVTM, CDR2 ANQGSEA. CDR3 loop: CSARQANTEAFF. CDR3 sequence (DNA): TGCAGCGCCCGGCAGGCAAACACTGAAGCTTTCTTT.

Concerning this clone itself: This specimen includes other DNA sequences encoding the same CDR3. V usage is TRBV6-1 and J usage is TRBJ2-6; D not certain. This CDR3 spans 13 amino acids. Trimming removed 8 bases from V and 0 bases from J, with 5 bases in between. Germline CDR1 is MNHNS and CDR2 is SASEGT. CDR3 sequence reads: CASVISGANVLTF. Written as DNA, the CDR3 is TGTGCCAGCGTAATCTCTGGGGCCAACGTCCTGACTTTC.

V and J are TRBV27 and TRBJ1-4, with D unresolved. Germline V gene lookup returns CDR1 MNHEY and CDR2 SMNVEV (reference sequence). V lost 2 bases and J lost 8, with 15 bases in between. The CDR3 has 15 amino acids. CDR3: CASSLLSRRTEKLFF. The CDR3 nucleotides read TGTGCCAGCAGTTTACTCAGTCGTCGGACGGAAAAACTGTTTTTT.

V and J are TRBV5-1 and TRBJ1-1, with 8 nucleotides matching TRBD1. The germline V gene encodes CDR1 SGHRS and CDR2 YFSETQ. Trimming removed 4 bases from V and 5 bases from J; junction bases left unmatched: 7. The CDR3 covers 14 residues. This CDR3 reads CASSQTGVETEAFF. The CDR3 region has the DNA TGCGCCAGCAGCCAGACAGGGGTGGAGACTGAAGCTTTCTTT. Based on the CDR3 plus reference TRBV5-1 and TRBJ1-1, the full variable domain is KAGVTQTPRYLIKTRGQQVTLSCSPISGHRSVSWYQQTPGQGLQFLFEYFSETQRNKGNFPGRFSGRQFSNSRSEMNVSTLELGDSALYLCASSQTGVETEAFFGQGTRLTVV.

This chain connects TRBV29-1 to TRBJ2-5; TRBD2 aligns across 16 bases. The V gene end was trimmed by 0 bases and the J gene end by 2 bases; junction bases not matched to a gene: 15. CDR1 and CDR2 (germline): SQVTM, ANQGSEA. The length of the CDR3 is 21 residues. The CDR3, as DNA: TGCAGCGTTGAAGAGGATCCGGGACTAGCGGGAGGGGTGGTTGGGCAAGAGACCCAGTACTTC. Translation gives CSVEEDPGLAGGVVGQETQYF.

The chain carries TRBV2 and TRBJ2-3, with D possibly TRBD1 on 6 matching bases. There are 15 residues in the CDR3. V was shortened by 3 bases and J by 1 base, with 11 bases between the two germline ends. CDR1 and CDR2 (germline): SNHLY, FYNNEI. The CDR3 DNA reads as TGTGCCAGCAGTGAGGGGGCGCGGGGCACAGATACGCAGTATTTT. It yields the protein CASSEGARGTDTQYF.

The gene calls are TRBV6-6 and TRBJ2-1, with D possibly matching TRBD2 (6 bases). Trimming shortened V by 5 bases and J by 7 bases, and 6 bases separated the two germline ends. Looked up from germline, CDR1 is MNHNY and CDR2 is SVGAGI (reference sequence). The CDR3 has 11 amino acids. DNA for the CDR3: TGTGCCAGCAGTCGGGGGAATGAGCAGTTCTTC. It is translated as CASSRGNEQFF.

This clone was found once. This specimen includes other DNA sequences encoding the same CDR3. This chain connects TRBV27 to TRBJ2-7; the D is unclear. CDR3 length equals 14 residues. Per the germline V gene, CDR1 is MNHEY and CDR2 is SMNVEV (reference sequence). V lost 3 bases, J lost 0 bases, and 9 bases lay in between. The DNA of the CDR3 is TGTGCCAGCAGTTTGAGCGAGACCTCCTACGAGCAGTACTTC. Its translation: CASSLSETSYEQYF.

This chain uses TRBV2 with TRBJ2-3; 10 bases line up with TRBD2. Germline V gene lookup returns CDR1 SNHLY and CDR2 FYNNEI. CDR3 length equals 15 residues. The V gene end was trimmed by 6 bases and the J gene end by 4 bases; junction bases not matched to a gene: 7. The CDR3 region has the DNA TGTGCCAGCAGCTTCCTAGCGGGAGCGCCAGATACGCAGTATTTT. As protein: CASSFLAGAPDTQYF. Based on the CDR3 plus reference TRBV2 and TRBJ2-3, the full variable domain is EPEVTQTPSHQVTQMGQEVILRCVPISNHLYFYWYRQILGQKVEFLVSFYNNEISEKSEIFDDQFSVERPDGSNFTLKIRSTKLEDSAMYFCASSFLAGAPDTQYFGPGTRLTVL.

The chain joins TRBV30 to TRBJ2-3, with 9 positions matching TRBD2. The V gene end was trimmed by 1 base and the J gene end by 3 bases; junction bases not matched to a gene: 5. This CDR3 comprises 15 residues. Germline CDR1 reads GTSNPN; CDR2 reads SVGIG (reference sequence). This chain's CDR3 is CAWSASGVTTDTQYF. CDR3 DNA: TGTGCCTGGAGTGCTAGCGGGGTCACTACAGATACGCAGTATTTT.

This clone was recorded only once. A much larger clone lies one base from this, so it may be a read error. Other nucleotide sequences from this sample produce the same CDR3. The rearrangement links TRBV6-6 to TRBJ1-1; no clear D gene. The CDR3 runs 12 residues. CDR1 is MNHNY, CDR2 SVGAGI, per germline (reference sequence). V shed 3 bases and J shed 0 bases, with 2 bases lying between them. DNA of the CDR3: TGTGCCAGCAGTTATGTGAACACTGAAGCTTTCTTT. Translating gives CASSYVNTEAFF.

This clone showed up just a few times. The gene calls are TRBV30 and TRBJ1-4; 8 bases line up with TRBD1. Losses at the gene ends were 6 bases for V and 8 bases for J; bases not matched to a gene: 8. The CDR3 totals 13 residues. Germline assignment: CDR1 GTSNPN and CDR2 SVGIG (reference sequence). CDR3 protein: CACSQGDGEKLFF. The DNA of the CDR3 is TGTGCCTGTTCACAGGGGGATGGGGAAAAACTGTTTTTT.

This chain uses TRBV9 with TRBJ2-3; D remains unclear. The CDR3 runs to 12 residues. Germline CDR1 and CDR2: SGDLS and YYNGEE. V lost 4 bases, J lost 4 bases, and 7 bases lay in between. CDR3 residues: CASSPQADTQYF. The CDR3 DNA reads TGTGCCAGCAGCCCCCAGGCAGATACGCAGTATTTT. Combining the CDR3 with reference TRBV9 and TRBJ2-3 gives the whole variable domain DSGVTQTPKHLITATGQRVTLRCSPRSGDLSVYWYQQSLDQGLQFLIQYYNGEERAKGNILERFSAQQFPDLHSELNLSSLELGDSALYFCASSPQADTQYFGPGTRLTVL.

The J gene is TRBJ1-1, the V gene TRBV29-1, with D unresolved. CDR3 length equals 13 residues. V was shortened by 3 bases and J by 0 bases, with 8 bases between the two germline ends. In germline, CDR1 is SQVTM, CDR2 ANQGSEA. DNA of the CDR3: TGCAGCGTTGATAAGTCCATGAACACTGAAGCTTTCTTT. Amino acids: CSVDKSMNTEAFF.

As for this clone: Given a much more abundant clone one base away, this may be a read error. J is TRBJ1-1 and V is TRBV7-9; TRBD1 matches 7 bases. Germline V gene data show CDR1 as SEHNR and CDR2 as FQNEAQ (reference sequence). V dropped 6 bases and J dropped 1; count of bases not matched to a gene: 2. There are 13 residues in the CDR3. This CDR3 reads CASRTGKNTEAFF. For the CDR3, the DNA is TGTGCCAGCAGGACAGGGAAGAACACTGAAGCTTTCTTT. The whole variable domain, remainder taken from reference TRBV7-9 and TRBJ1-1, is DTGVSQNPRHKITKRGQNVTFRCDPISEHNRLYWYRQTLGQGPEFLTYFQNEAQLEKSRLLSDRFSAERPKGSFSTLEIQRTEQGDSAMYLCASRTGKNTEAFFGQGTRLTVV.